Listed here are 26 T cell receptor beta chains from one sample, sequenced in a study of vaccination effects on CD4 cells after COVID-19. Which antigens these TCRs recognize remains unknown. The method was immunoSEQ multiplex PCR; TCRdb's version includes in-frame clones alone and lacks a portion of them. The sample yields under 45,000 clones, 77% seen once. Prior to sequencing, the ViraFEST assay stimulated PBMC with viral peptide pools, which expanded the antigen-specific CD4+ T cells. Cells that had been cultured for about 10 days were the source of isolated CD4+ T cells. Previously uninfected by SARS-CoV-2, the vaccine recipients also showed negative nucleocapsid antibodies. Sequencing was performed on CD4+ T cells from PBMCs cultured with HCoV-NL63 spike peptides, taken before COVID-19 vaccination. The receptors were sampled from a human donor who received a COVID-19 vaccine.

The genes are TRBV5-6 and TRBJ1-5; D is ambiguous. V was trimmed by 0 bases and J by 0 bases, leaving 7 bases between them. Looked up from germline, CDR1 is SGHDT and CDR2 is YYEEEE. This CDR3 has 15 residues. CDR3 loop: CASSLGRYSNQPQHF. The CDR3 DNA reads as TGTGCCAGCAGCTTGGGCAGATATAGCAATCAGCCCCAGCATTTT.

This chain joins TRBV29-1 and TRBJ2-5; D is perhaps TRBD1 or TRBD2 (6 bases each). V gave up 7 bases and J gave up 3 bases, with 12 bases separating them. Germline V gives CDR1 SQVTM, CDR2 ANQGSEA. This CDR3 is built from 12 residues. The CDR3 here is CSGKEGEETQYF. The CDR3 coding sequence is TGCAGCGGGAAGGAGGGGGAAGAGACCCAGTACTTC.

The chain combines TRBV27 with TRBJ1-2, with TRBD1 as a possible D gene (6 bases). The CDR3 runs 14 residues. V was pared by 4 bases and J by 8 bases, with 17 bases between. Per germline, CDR1 MNHEY and CDR2 SMNVEV (reference sequence). The CDR3 loop reads CASSYNARGEGYTF. The CDR3, as DNA: TGTGCCAGCAGTTATAATGCGAGGGGGGAAGGCTACACCTTC.

CDR3 sequence: CASKLVGKGNTIYF. DNA of the CDR3: TGTGCCAGCAAACTGGTCGGGAAAGGAAACACCATATATTTT. The rearrangement uses TRBV27 and TRBJ1-3; D ambiguous. From germline, CDR1 is MNHEY and CDR2 SMNVEV (reference sequence). CDR3 length: 14 residues. Trimming pared 7 bases from V and 4 bases from J, leaving 14 bases between.

This chain joins TRBV5-1 and TRBJ2-1; the match to TRBD2 covers 8 bases. Per the germline V gene, CDR1 is SGHRS and CDR2 is YFSETQ. The V gene end was trimmed by 0 bases and the J gene end by 4 bases; junction bases not matched to a gene: 6. The CDR3 loop spans 16 amino acids. The CDR3 loop reads CASSLERGGLYNEQFF. As DNA, the CDR3 is TGCGCCAGCAGCTTGGAACGGGGGGGACTTTACAATGAGCAGTTCTTC.

V and J are TRBV5-4 and TRBJ2-3, with no clear D. Germline CDR1 SGHNT, CDR2 YYREEE (reference sequence). The germline V and J ends were trimmed by 0 bases and 6 bases, with 14 bases remaining between them. This CDR3 region has 15 residues. The DNA for the CDR3 is TGTGCCAGCAGCTTGGGGGGAAAGCTGAAGGATACGCAGTATTTT. As protein: CASSLGGKLKDTQYF.

V usage is TRBV3-1 (or the pseudogene TRBV3-2) and J usage is TRBJ1-5; D not resolved. The CDR3 is made up of 17 amino acids. Germline values: CDR1 LGHDT, CDR2 YNNKEL (reference sequence). With 4 bases removed from V and 1 base from J, the gap between germline ends came to 17 bases. CDR3 nucleotides: TGTGCCAGCAGCCCAAAGGCGAAATCACCGAGCAATCAGCCCCAGCATTTT. Translated: CASSPKAKSPSNQPQHF.

A single count supports this clone. The chain couples TRBV18 to TRBJ2-2; possible D gene TRBD2, 6 bases. The CDR3 totals 14 residues. In germline, CDR1 is KGHSH, CDR2 LQKENI. V was shortened by 2 bases and J by 4 bases, with 8 bases between the two germline ends. The DNA of the CDR3 is TGTGCCAGCTCACCAACGGAGGGCACCGGGGAGCTGTTTTTT. Its translation is CASSPTEGTGELFF.

The chain has TRBV6-2 or TRBV6-3 and TRBJ2-7; D may be TRBD1 (5 bases). Germline V gene sequence: CDR1 MNHEY, CDR2 SVGEGT. The CDR3 contains 14 residues. Trimming cost V 5 bases and J 1 base, with 12 bases left between them. CDR3 nucleotide sequence: TGTGCCAGCAGTAGGCCAGGGTCGTCCTACGAGCAGTACGTC. Protein: CASSRPGSSYEQYV.

J is TRBJ1-3 and V is TRBV2; D is uncertain. Germline CDR1 is SNHLY and CDR2 is FYNNEI. CDR3 length: 16 residues. V was clipped by 2 bases and J by 2 bases, with 13 bases between them. The CDR3: CASSEIGPGTGNTIYF. For the CDR3, the DNA is TGTGCCAGCAGTGAAATAGGGCCCGGCACTGGAAACACCATATATTTT. The full variable domain, in which reference TRBV2 and TRBJ1-3 provide the parts outside the CDR3, is EPEVTQTPSHQVTQMGQEVILRCVPISNHLYFYWYRQILGQKVEFLVSFYNNEISEKSEIFDDQFSVERPDGSNFTLKIRSTKLEDSAMYFCASSEIGPGTGNTIYFGEGSWLTVV.

The rearrangement joins TRBV27 to TRBJ2-3, with D uncertain. The germline CDR1 and CDR2 sequences are MNHEY and SMNVEV (reference sequence). This CDR3 has 14 amino acids. Trimming removed 3 bases at V and 2 bases at J, with 9 bases between. The CDR3 region is CASSFGPYTDTQYF. The CDR3 DNA is TGTGCCAGCAGTTTCGGCCCCTACACAGATACGCAGTATTTT.

The J gene is TRBJ2-2, the V gene TRBV5-1, with 7 bases aligning to TRBD2. Per the germline V gene, CDR1 is SGHRS and CDR2 is YFSETQ. The CDR3 contains 16 residues. Trimming removed 0 bases from V and 0 bases from J; junction bases left unmatched: 2. The DNA for the CDR3 is TGCGCCAGCAGCTTGGGCGGGAGAGCGAACACCGGGGAGCTGTTTTTT. It specifies CASSLGGRANTGELFF.

This sequence joins TRBV6-2 or TRBV6-3 and TRBJ1-2, with 7 bases that match TRBD1. J lost 2 bases, V lost 6 bases, and 12 bases had no gene match. The germline V gene encodes CDR1 MNHEY and CDR2 SVGEGT. This CDR3 has 16 residues. The CDR3: CASRYRDRPDNYGYTF. The CDR3 DNA is TGTGCCAGCAGGTACCGGGACAGACCTGACAACTATGGCTACACCTTC.

This rearrangement joins TRBV7-2 to TRBJ2-3; D remains ambiguous. The CDR3 runs 15 residues. Germline V gene sequence: CDR1 SGHTA, CDR2 FQGNSA. The V end lost 2 bases, the J end lost 3 bases, and 12 bases lay between the germline ends. The CDR3 reads CASSLNGVQTDTQYF. Written as DNA, the CDR3 is TGTGCCAGCAGCTTAAATGGGGTTCAAACAGATACGCAGTATTTT.

CDR3 loop: CASSQSILGYNEQFF. For the CDR3, the DNA is TGCGCCAGCAGCCAGTCGATTCTGGGGTACAATGAGCAGTTCTTC. The V call is TRBV5-1, the J call TRBJ2-1; no clear D. Looked up from germline, CDR1 is SGHRS and CDR2 is YFSETQ. With 4 bases removed from V and 4 bases from J, the gap between germline ends came to 15 bases. The CDR3 consists of 15 residues.

In DNA form, the CDR3 reads TGTGCCAGCAGTGCGCCGGGACAGGGAGGATATGGCTACACCTTC. Translated, it gives CASSAPGQGGYGYTF. The gene calls are TRBV2 and TRBJ1-2; 9 positions agree with TRBD1. The V and J ends lost 4 bases and 5 bases, in that order; junction bases with no gene match: 8. This CDR3 comprises 15 residues. Germline V gene sequence: CDR1 SNHLY, CDR2 FYNNEI.

The V call is TRBV19, the J call TRBJ2-5; D might be TRBD1 (5 bases). Germline V gene data show CDR1 as LNHDA and CDR2 as SQIVND (reference sequence). V lost 3 bases to trimming and J lost 7 bases, with 9 bases between them. This CDR3 is 12 amino acids long. The CDR3 loop reads CASSIQGTTQYF. The CDR3 nucleotides are TGTGCCAGTAGTATCCAGGGTACGACCCAGTACTTC.

The chain links TRBV7-2 to TRBJ2-5, with a weak D call TRBD1 (6 bases). V was cut by 5 bases and J by 5 bases, with 21 bases left in between. Germline CDR1 reads SGHTA; CDR2 reads FQGNSA. There are 16 residues in the CDR3. CDR3 amino acids: CASSPRDGGPAETQYF. The CDR3 nucleotides read TGTGCCAGCAGCCCAAGGGATGGGGGCCCGGCCGAGACCCAGTACTTC.

The CDR3 DNA follows: TGTGCCAGCAGAAGAGACAGTATGGCTGGAAACACCATATATTTT. Protein product: CASRRDSMAGNTIYF. The genes are TRBV2 and TRBJ1-3; D might be TRBD1 (5 bases). CDR1 is SNHLY, CDR2 FYNNEI, per germline. This CDR3 region has 15 residues. V was cut by 6 bases and J by 2 bases, with 14 bases left in between.

The V and J genes are TRBV10-2 and TRBJ2-5; a weak D match, TRBD1 (5 bases). Germline V gene lookup returns CDR1 WSHSY and CDR2 SAAADI. This CDR3 has 12 residues. V was trimmed by 8 bases and J by 5 bases, leaving 12 bases between them. The CDR3 loop reads CASGAVGETQYF. Written as DNA, the CDR3 is TGCGCCAGCGGGGCTGTAGGGGAGACCCAGTACTTC.

This clone was observed a few times. This chain uses TRBV29-1 with TRBJ2-7; perhaps TRBD2 as D (6 bases). The CDR3 loop spans 13 amino acids. The V and J ends lost 7 bases and 1 base respectively, with 14 bases between them. The germline gives CDR1 SQVTM, CDR2 ANQGSEA. CDR3 DNA: TGCAGCGCGGGGGTCTCAGCATCCTACGAGCAGTACGTC. It is translated as CSAGVSASYEQYV.

The chain carries TRBV6-5 and TRBJ2-1; D unclear. The germline V gene has CDR1 MNHEY and CDR2 SVGAGI. This CDR3 spans 13 amino acids. The germline V and J ends were trimmed by 6 bases and 4 bases, with 10 bases remaining between them. As DNA, the CDR3 is TGTGCCAGCAGGCAGACAAGGTACAATGAGCAGTTCTTC. Protein product: CASRQTRYNEQFF.

This clone came up a few times. This chain links TRBV11-3 with TRBJ2-2; 7 positions match TRBD1. CDR1 and CDR2 (germline): SGHNT, YENEEA. The ends lost 5 bases at V and 0 bases at J; junction bases unmatched: 3. The CDR3 sequence is 15 residues long. CDR3 DNA sequence: TGTGCCAGCAGCCGCACAGGGGCGAACACCGGGGAGCTGTTTTTT. It translates to CASSRTGANTGELFF.

The rearrangement uses TRBV9 and TRBJ2-3; 9 positions agree with TRBD2. V gave up 1 base and J gave up 0 bases; unmatched junction bases: 3. Looked up from germline, CDR1 is SGDLS and CDR2 is YYNGEE. The CDR3 runs to 16 residues. The CDR3 loop reads CASSVTTSGSTDTQYF. The CDR3 DNA follows: TGTGCCAGCAGCGTAACGACTAGCGGAAGCACAGATACGCAGTATTTT.

This clone appeared a single time. J is TRBJ2-4 and V is TRBV19, with TRBD1 matching 11 bases. V gave up 6 bases and J gave up 4 bases; unmatched junction bases: 8. CDR3 length: 16 amino acids. Germline loops: CDR1 LNHDA, CDR2 SQIVND (reference sequence). The CDR3 is CASSNWGTGGKNIQYF. The CDR3 DNA sequence: TGTGCCAGTAGCAACTGGGGGACAGGGGGGAAAAACATTCAGTACTTC.

This clone was observed a few times. This chain links TRBV28 with TRBJ1-1; D is possibly TRBD1 (5 bases). CDR1 is MDHEN and CDR2 is SYDVKM in the germline V gene. This CDR3 comprises 14 residues. The ends were cut back, 5 bases at V and 2 bases at J, with 12 bases in the middle. The DNA for the CDR3 is TGTGCCAGCAGTGGAAGGGGCCATAACACTGAAGCTTTCTTT. Amino acids: CASSGRGHNTEAFF.